Following are 32 T cell receptor beta chains from one sample sequenced in a study of cytotoxic CD8 clonotypes in ibrutinib-treated CLL. Only in-frame clones appear in the TCRdb table, and some are missing; sequencing was by immunoSEQ multiplex PCR. The table shows approximately 210,000 clones, with over 55% occurring only once. The material sequenced was PBMCs, taken after 24 months of ibrutinib treatment. These receptors were collected from a human donor with chronic lymphocytic leukemia.

The J gene is TRBJ2-7, the V gene TRBV4-2; 10 bases are shared with TRBD2. V trimming: 3 bases; J trimming: 0 bases; junction bases outside the gene matches: 5. The CDR3 totals 16 residues. CDR1 LGHNA and CDR2 YNFKEQ come from the germline V gene. CDR3 nucleotides: TGTGCCAGCAGCCATCTAACTAGCGGGACCTCCTACGAGCAGTACTTC. As protein: CASSHLTSGTSYEQYF.

This clone was observed a handful of times. The V gene is TRBV10-3, the J gene TRBJ1-5, with D unclear. The CDR3 loop spans 14 amino acids. Germline lookup yields CDR1 ENHRY and CDR2 SYGVKD. V was trimmed by 4 bases and J by 2 bases, leaving 9 bases between them. CDR3 sequence reads: CAISGERGNQPQHF. The CDR3 DNA follows: TGTGCCATCAGTGGAGAACGTGGCAATCAGCCCCAGCATTTT.

This sequence joins TRBV7-8 and TRBJ1-4, with TRBD1 matching over 8 bases. V gave up 8 bases and J gave up 5 bases; unmatched junction bases: 10. Germline V lookup: CDR1 SGHVS, CDR2 FQNEAQ. This CDR3 has 15 amino acids. For the CDR3, the DNA is TGTGCCAGCGGGAACGGACAGGGCTTAAATGAAAAACTGTTTTTT. This translates into CASGNGQGLNEKLFF.

This clone was seen just once. The chain combines TRBV5-1 with TRBJ1-2, with 8 bases fitting TRBD1. CDR1 and CDR2 from the germline V gene are SGHRS and YFSETQ. V shed 0 bases and J 8 bases; nucleotides not matched to a gene: 9. This CDR3 has 15 amino acids. The CDR3: CASSLEGTGGKGYTF. CDR3 coding DNA: TGCGCCAGCAGCTTGGAGGGGACAGGAGGGAAGGGCTACACCTTC.

The chain joins TRBV6-5 to TRBJ1-5; 8 nucleotides agree with TRBD1. The V gene end was trimmed by 0 bases and the J gene end by 15 bases; junction bases not matched to a gene: 10. The germline CDR1 and CDR2 sequences are MNHEY and SVGAGI. This CDR3 region has 14 residues. The CDR3 loop is CASSYSPEDRALHF. The CDR3 nucleotides read TGTGCCAGCAGTTACTCCCCTGAGGACAGGGCGTTGCATTTT.

This chain uses TRBV4-1 with TRBJ1-4; maybe TRBD1 (6 bases). Germline values: CDR1 MGHRA, CDR2 YSYEKL. CDR3 length equals 15 residues. V dropped 1 base and J dropped 3 bases, with 9 bases sitting between them. The CDR3 loop is CASSQVGGANEKLFF. The CDR3 DNA follows: TGCGCCAGCAGCCAAGTAGGGGGGGCTAATGAAAAACTGTTTTTT.

V gene TRBV4-2 combines with J gene TRBJ1-4; tentative D call: TRBD1 (5 bases). Germline lookup yields CDR1 LGHNA and CDR2 YNFKEQ. This CDR3 is 16 amino acids long. Trimming shortened V by 0 bases and J by 7 bases, and 15 bases separated the two germline ends. DNA of the CDR3: TGTGCCAGCAGCCAAGATTTAGGGGTTCGGAGTGAAAAACTGTTTTTT. Residues: CASSQDLGVRSEKLFF.

This clone occurred a few times. The CDR3 here is CASSGVNYGYTF. The CDR3 coding sequence is TGTGCCAGCAGCGGGGTTAACTATGGCTACACCTTC. The rearrangement uses TRBV28 and TRBJ1-2; D unresolved. Per the germline V gene, CDR1 is MDHEN and CDR2 is SYDVKM. The CDR3 is made up of 12 amino acids. V was trimmed by 6 bases and J by 1 base, leaving 6 bases between them.

A single count supports this clone. The chain couples TRBV7-8 to TRBJ2-7; D call uncertain. V gave up 3 bases and J gave up 2 bases, with 11 bases separating them. The germline CDR1 and CDR2 sequences are SGHVS and FQNEAQ. The CDR3 runs to 14 residues. Written as DNA, the CDR3 is TGTGCCAGCAGCTTTGAATGGATCACCTACGAGCAGTACTTC. This gives the protein CASSFEWITYEQYF.

This clone appeared a few times. Other DNA sequences of this sample code for an identical CDR3. The chain uses TRBV27 and TRBJ1-2, with a tentative D call TRBD1 (5 bases). Germline assignment: CDR1 MNHEY and CDR2 SMNVEV (reference sequence). Deletions cut 4 bases from V and 4 bases from J, with 7 bases between. The CDR3 has 12 residues. The CDR3 sequence is CASSSGTYGYTF. DNA of the CDR3: TGTGCCAGCAGTTCCGGGACCTATGGCTACACCTTC.

The gene calls are TRBV4-3 and TRBJ2-2, with no clear D. The CDR3 is 17 residues long. The V gene lost 8 bases and the J gene lost 1 base, with 20 bases spanning the gap. Germline CDR1 is LGHNA and CDR2 is YSLEER. The CDR3: CASSPVGSGGNTGELFF. The CDR3 DNA follows: TGCGCCAGCTCCCCTGTGGGCTCTGGCGGGAACACCGGGGAGCTGTTTTTT.

This sequence joins TRBV19 and TRBJ1-1; D is unclear. The CDR3 has 16 amino acids. The V gene's germline CDR1 is LNHDA and CDR2 SQIVND (reference sequence). The V end was cut by 4 bases, the J end by 1 base, with 16 bases between. The CDR3 bases are TGTGCCAGTAGTACGCGCCGGGGAGCGGAGAACACTGAAGCTTTCTTT. Its protein is CASSTRRGAENTEAFF.

The rearrangement uses TRBV2 and TRBJ1-5, with D possibly TRBD1 on 6 matching bases. Trimming stripped 7 bases from V and 7 bases from J, with 20 bases between. Per the germline V gene, CDR1 is SNHLY and CDR2 is FYNNEI. The CDR3 length is 15 residues. This CDR3 reads CASTLRGGSRQPQHF. The CDR3 DNA reads as TGTGCCAGCACCTTAAGGGGGGGATCTCGGCAGCCCCAGCATTTT. The whole variable domain, filled in from reference TRBV2 and TRBJ1-5, reads EPEVTQTPSHQVTQMGQEVILRCVPISNHLYFYWYRQILGQKVEFLVSFYNNEISEKSEIFDDQFSVERPDGSNFTLKIRSTKLEDSAMYFCASTLRGGSRQPQHFGDGTRLSIL.

V gene TRBV9 combines with J gene TRBJ1-2, with D tentatively TRBD1 (5 bases). From germline, CDR1 is SGDLS and CDR2 YYNGEE. The ends were cut back, 3 bases at V and 0 bases at J, with 12 bases in the middle. This CDR3 comprises 15 residues. The CDR3 loop is CASSGRDFTNYGYTF. DNA for the CDR3: TGTGCCAGCAGCGGAAGGGACTTTACTAACTATGGCTACACCTTC. Using reference TRBV9 and TRBJ1-2 for the parts outside the CDR3, the full variable domain is DSGVTQTPKHLITATGQRVTLRCSPRSGDLSVYWYQQSLDQGLQFLIQYYNGEERAKGNILERFSAQQFPDLHSELNLSSLELGDSALYFCASSGRDFTNYGYTFGSGTRLTVV.

This sequence joins TRBV27 and TRBJ2-7; D uncertain. The CDR3 consists of 10 residues. CDR1 is MNHEY and CDR2 is SMNVEV in the germline V gene (reference sequence). V gave up 8 bases and J gave up 2 bases, with 4 bases separating them. For the CDR3, the DNA is TGTGCCAGCGCTCCCTACGAGCAGTACTTC. Amino acid sequence: CASAPYEQYF.

The rearrangement uses TRBV7-3 and TRBJ2-3, with 8 nucleotides matching TRBD2. Germline-derived CDR1 and CDR2 are SGHTA and FQGTGA. J was trimmed by 1 base and V by 0 bases; bases with no gene match: 3. The CDR3 runs to 16 residues. The DNA for the CDR3 is TGTGCCAGCAGCTTAACTGGGACTAGGGGCACAGATACGCAGTATTTT. It specifies CASSLTGTRGTDTQYF.

CDR3 nucleotides: TGTGCCAGCAGCTTAATCCGCAGCGAGCAGTACTTC. It specifies CASSLIRSEQYF. The chain is built from TRBV7-9 and TRBJ2-7; no reliable D call. The CDR3 covers 12 residues. Trimming removed 2 bases from V and 6 bases from J, with 8 bases in between. Germline values: CDR1 SEHNR, CDR2 FQNEAQ (reference sequence).

The V gene is TRBV7-3, the J gene TRBJ2-5, with a tentative D call TRBD2 (5 bases). Germline V CDR1 and CDR2: SGHTA, FQGTGA. There are 13 residues in the CDR3. Trimming shortened V by 2 bases and J by 2 bases, and 6 bases separated the two germline ends. The CDR3 is CASSLVAQETQYF. Written as DNA, the CDR3 is TGTGCCAGCAGCTTAGTAGCGCAAGAGACCCAGTACTTC.

This clone was recorded a few times. The J gene is TRBJ2-5, the V gene TRBV19, with TRBD1 as a possible D gene (6 bases). The CDR3 consists of 14 residues. Trimming removed 5 bases from V and 5 bases from J, with 15 bases in between. Per germline, CDR1 LNHDA and CDR2 SQIVND (reference sequence). CDR3 region: CASSDTGRRETQYF. CDR3 sequence (DNA): TGTGCCAGTAGTGATACAGGGCGGAGGGAGACCCAGTACTTC.

The chain combines TRBV9 with TRBJ2-7; 7 bases align to TRBD1. J gave up 1 base and V 0 bases, and 1 base lay outside the gene matches. The CDR3 covers 14 residues. Per germline, CDR1 SGDLS and CDR2 YYNGEE. The CDR3 sequence is CASSVVGQSYEQYF. The CDR3 DNA follows: TGTGCCAGCAGCGTAGTGGGACAGTCCTACGAGCAGTACTTC.

This rearrangement joins TRBV5-1 to TRBJ2-1; 10 bases align to TRBD2. This CDR3 is 19 amino acids long. CDR1 and CDR2 (germline): SGHRS, YFSETQ. Germline trimming cut 0 bases from V and 3 bases from J; bases unmatched to any gene: 12. CDR3 DNA sequence: TGCGCCAGCAGCTTGGTTCCTAGCGGGAGTACGAGGGGCTACAATGAGCAGTTCTTC. The encoded protein is CASSLVPSGSTRGYNEQFF.

This clone turned up a few times. V gene TRBV28 combines with J gene TRBJ2-2, with a weak D call TRBD2 (5 bases). Trimming stripped 4 bases from V and 8 bases from J, with 8 bases between. Per the germline V gene, CDR1 is MDHEN and CDR2 is SYDVKM. CDR3 size: 12 residues. The DNA for the CDR3 is TGTGCCAGCAGTTCCGGAGGAGGGGAGCTGTTTTTT. This gives the protein CASSSGGGELFF.

This clone came up a few times. The V and J genes are TRBV10-3 and TRBJ2-6; D is ambiguous. Germline assignment: CDR1 ENHRY and CDR2 SYGVKD. Trimming pared 10 bases from V and 2 bases from J, leaving 9 bases between. The CDR3 consists of 13 residues. CDR3 bases: TGTGCCACCGAAGCAGCTGGGGCCAACGTCCTGACTTTC. It yields the protein CATEAAGANVLTF.

The chain is built from TRBV15 and TRBJ1-1; D remains ambiguous. V was clipped by 8 bases and J by 1 base, with 5 bases between them. Germline V gene data show CDR1 as LNHNV and CDR2 as YYDKDF (reference sequence). The CDR3 is 11 residues long. CDR3 in DNA: TGTGCCACCGAGAAGAACACTGAAGCTTTCTTT. This translates into CATEKNTEAFF.

The chain links TRBV9 to TRBJ1-5, with a tentative D call TRBD1 (5 bases). The CDR3 runs to 17 residues. From germline, CDR1 is SGDLS and CDR2 YYNGEE. Trimming took 0 bases from V and 1 from J, leaving 14 bases between them. DNA of the CDR3: TGTGCCAGCAGCGTAGGGCGTGGCAGGGTGAGCAATCAGCCCCAGCATTTT. Translation gives CASSVGRGRVSNQPQHF.

This clone was seen a few times. The gene calls are TRBV12-1 and TRBJ2-7; the table's D call of TRBD2 was not tested on the DNA. TRBV12-1 is an annotated pseudogene. The CDR3 has 15 amino acids. This chain's CDR3 is CASSFNTGRAYEQYF. The CDR3 DNA sequence: TGTGCCAGCAGCTTTAACACAGGGAGGGCCTACGAGCAGTACTTC.

This clone was observed a few times. The same CDR3 arises from other DNA sequences in this sample as well. This chain uses TRBV7-6 with TRBJ1-3; D gene uncertain. The CDR3 is 16 residues long. CDR1 is SGHVS, CDR2 FNYEAQ, per germline. V was cut by 5 bases and J by 0 bases, with 14 bases left in between. The CDR3 DNA follows: TGTGCCAGCAGCCTCACGGTGGGCAGCTCTGGAAACACCATATATTTT. Translating gives CASSLTVGSSGNTIYF.

This rearrangement joins TRBV13 to TRBJ2-7; D gene ambiguous. The ends were cut back, 5 bases at V and 0 bases at J, with 11 bases in the middle. The CDR3 is 14 amino acids. Looked up from germline, CDR1 is PRHDT and CDR2 is FYEKMQ (reference sequence). CDR3 sequence: CASSPTALSYEQYF. The CDR3 region has the DNA TGTGCCAGCAGCCCTACAGCCCTCTCCTACGAGCAGTACTTC.

The genes are TRBV5-1 and TRBJ1-4; no definite D call. This CDR3 is 14 amino acids long. Germline CDR1 SGHRS, CDR2 YFSETQ. Trimming shortened V by 3 bases and J by 10 bases, and 16 bases separated the two germline ends. CDR3 loop: CASSSTRLAGKLFF. The CDR3, as DNA: TGCGCCAGCAGCTCGACACGACTTGCGGGAAAACTGTTTTTT. Full variable domain (remainder filled in from reference TRBV5-1 and TRBJ1-4): KAGVTQTPRYLIKTRGQQVTLSCSPISGHRSVSWYQQTPGQGLQFLFEYFSETQRNKGNFPGRFSGRQFSNSRSEMNVSTLELGDSALYLCASSSTRLAGKLFFGSGTQLSVL.

The chain joins TRBV7-2 to TRBJ1-1, with unresolved D. This CDR3 spans 14 amino acids. The ends were cut back, 7 bases at V and 1 base at J, with 13 bases in the middle. Per germline, CDR1 SGHTA and CDR2 FQGNSA. The CDR3 DNA sequence: TGTGCCAGCAAGTTCGACCTTGCGAACACTGAAGCTTTCTTT. It is translated as CASKFDLANTEAFF.

The sample holds a few counts of this clone. This chain uses TRBV10-3 with TRBJ2-5, with D tentatively TRBD1 (6 bases). The CDR3 covers 13 residues. Germline V lookup: CDR1 ENHRY, CDR2 SYGVKD. The V gene lost 6 bases and the J gene lost 1 base, with 9 bases spanning the gap. In DNA, the CDR3 is TGTGCCATCAGGAGGACAGTCCAAGAGACCCAGTACTTC. This sequence encodes CAIRRTVQETQYF.

CDR3 amino acids: CASKAGSGNEQFF. In nucleotides, the CDR3 is TGTGCCAGTAAGGCGGGATCGGGCAATGAGCAGTTCTTC. The rearrangement joins TRBV19 to TRBJ2-1, with D perhaps TRBD2 (6 bases). The V and J ends lost 7 bases and 6 bases respectively, with 13 bases between them. CDR3 size: 13 residues. From germline, CDR1 is LNHDA and CDR2 SQIVND (reference sequence).